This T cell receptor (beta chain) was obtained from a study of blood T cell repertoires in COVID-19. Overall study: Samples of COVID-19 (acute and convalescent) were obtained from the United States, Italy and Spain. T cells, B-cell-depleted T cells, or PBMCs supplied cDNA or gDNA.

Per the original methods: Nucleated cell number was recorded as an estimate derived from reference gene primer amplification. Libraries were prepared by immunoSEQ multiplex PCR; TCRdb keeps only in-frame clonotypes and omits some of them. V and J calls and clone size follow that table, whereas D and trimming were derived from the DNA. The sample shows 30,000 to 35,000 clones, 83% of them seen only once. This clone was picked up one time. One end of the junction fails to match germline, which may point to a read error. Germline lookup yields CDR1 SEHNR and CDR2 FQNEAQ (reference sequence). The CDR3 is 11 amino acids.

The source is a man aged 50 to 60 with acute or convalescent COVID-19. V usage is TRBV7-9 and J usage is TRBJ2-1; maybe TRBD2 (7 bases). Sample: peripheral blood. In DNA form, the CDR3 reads TGTGCCAGCAGCCAACTCAGGGGAGGGCTCTTC. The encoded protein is CASSQLRGGLF.